What follows describes a single TCR beta chain. The data were taken from a study of blood T cell repertoires in COVID-19. There are 17 residues in the CDR3. Losses at the gene ends were 1 base for V and 4 bases for J; bases not matched to a gene: 9. Germline lookup yields CDR1 SGHNT and CDR2 YENEEA. Sequencing was performed with immunoSEQ multiplex PCR; in TCRdb, only in-frame clones are kept and a portion is missing. This sample carries approximately 160,000 clones, around 82% of them seen once, and the ten largest clones take 11%. The rearrangement uses TRBV11-3 and TRBJ2-1; 8 bases line up with TRBD2. The receptor was derived from a man between 60 and 75 years old with active or convalescent COVID-19. Sequences were obtained from peripheral blood. CDR3 sequence reads: CASSLGGTRENYNEQFF. As DNA, the CDR3 is TGTGCCAGCAGCTTAGGTGGGACTAGGGAGAATTACAATGAGCAGTTCTTC.